These T cell receptor beta chains were read from a single sample in a study of shared clonotypes between healthy human individuals. Only in-frame clones appear in the TCRdb table, and some are missing; sequencing was by immunoSEQ multiplex PCR. The sample shows 470,000 or so clones, roughly 80% of them seen only once. The sequenced sample was PBMCs. Receptors were obtained from a woman in her 40s in good health. Some clones in this sample may be carry-over from other donors' samples. The CDR3 runs from the conserved cysteine through the conserved F or W. The D gene is left open where the match is weak. The size of a clone is reported for some rows only, either as once, few or many, or as a class for expanded clones.

clone size | J gene | V gene | D gene | CDR3 DNA | CDR3 protein
- | TRBJ1-1 | TRBV11-2 | - | TGTGCCAGCAGCTTAAATCGTGGGGGCACTGAAGCTTTCTTT | CASSLNRGGTEAFF
- | TRBJ2-3 | TRBV7-2 | TRBD1 | TGTGCCAGCAGACTTCGACAGGGGGCAGATACGCAGTATTTT | CASRLRQGADTQYF
- | TRBJ2-7 | TRBV7-2 | TRBD2 | TGTGCCAGCAGCTTAGGCGGGGGTAGCTCCTACGAGCAGTACTTC | CASSLGGGSSYEQYF
- | TRBJ2-7 | TRBV6-5 | - | TGTGCCAGCAGTTACGGCCAAGACGGGAGTTACGAGCAGTACTTC | CASSYGQDGSYEQYF
once | TRBJ1-4 | TRBV30 | TRBD1 | TGTGCCTGGAGCGGAGGGGGCCCTGATGAAAAACTGTTTTTT | CAWSGGGPDEKLFF
many | TRBJ2-6 | TRBV18 | TRBD1 | TGTGCCAGCTCACAGGACAGGGCTCTTGGGGCCAACGTCCTGACTTTC | CASSQDRALGANVLTF
- | TRBJ2-7 | TRBV6-1 | - | TGTGCCAGCAGTGAAGCTGATAGTTCCTACGAGCAGTACTTC | CASSEADSSYEQYF
- | TRBJ2-2 | TRBV4-2 | - | TGTGCCAGCAGCCAAGATCCCAGGCCCGGGGAGCTGTTTTTT | CASSQDPRPGELFF
- | TRBJ1-1 | TRBV6-1 | - | TGTGCCAGCAGTGCGATTAGGGGGGCCCTGAACACTGAAGCTTTCTTT | CASSAIRGALNTEAFF
- | TRBJ1-2 | TRBV4-3 | - | TGCGCCAGCAGCCAAGACAGGGAGGACTATGGCTACACCTTC | CASSQDREDYGYTF
once | TRBJ2-1 | TRBV5-1 | - | TGCGCCAGCGCCCCCGATAAGGTCGCCTACAATGAGCAGTTCTTC | CASAPDKVAYNEQFF
- | TRBJ2-7 | TRBV28 | - | TGTGCCAGCAGTTCCAGCACCTCTCGTGGGGAGGCCAGCTCCTACGAGCAGTACTTC | CASSSSTSRGEASSYEQYF
- | TRBJ2-7 | TRBV6-5 | - | TGTGCCAGCAGTCCCGGATGGTCAGGGCGTTACGAGCAGTACTTC | CASSPGWSGRYEQYF
few | TRBJ1-2 | TRBV2 | - | TGTGCCAGCAGTGGAGGAGGATATGGCTACACCTTC | CASSGGGYGYTF
once | TRBJ2-1 | TRBV15 | - | TGTGCCACCTCGGAGGCCGGGAATGAGCAGTTCTTC | CATSEAGNEQFF
- | TRBJ2-3 | TRBV27 | - | TGTGCCAGCAGTCCTCCGAGCCGATTAAGGACAGATACGCAGTATTTT | CASSPPSRLRTDTQYF
- | TRBJ2-3 | TRBV6-1 | TRBD1 | TGTGCCAGCAGTGCCCCTCACGGGACAGGGGTTGCAGATACGCAGTATTTT | CASSAPHGTGVADTQYF
- | TRBJ1-2 | TRBV7-2 | - | TGTGCCAGCAGTCCTGACCGCTTTTCTTTCGGCTACACCTTC | CASSPDRFSFGYTF
- | TRBJ2-2 | TRBV7-2 | - | TGTGCCAGCAGCTCGTCGGAGGGCCGAAGCACCGGGGAGCTGTTTTTT | CASSSSEGRSTGELFF
- | TRBJ2-1 | TRBV5-1 | TRBD2 | TGCGCCAGCAGCGCCCTAACGGGGGGGAGAGATGAGCAGTTCTTC | CASSALTGGRDEQFF